This T cell receptor beta chain was obtained from a study of blood T cell repertoires in COVID-19. On the study more broadly: From T cells, B-cell-depleted T cells, or PBMCs came the material, which was cDNA or gDNA.

Authors' analysis steps: Amplification of reference gene primers was used by the study to estimate nucleated cell counts. Here immunoSEQ multiplex PCR was the method, and the copy in TCRdb shows in-frame clones only, minus some. V and J calls and clone size are given by that table; D and trimming were obtained from the DNA. The sample records a few hundred thousand clones, around three quarters being singletons. The ends lost 5 bases at V and 2 bases at J; junction bases unmatched: 11. Germline V lookup: CDR1 KGHSH, CDR2 LQKENI. CDR3 length equals 18 residues. This chain links TRBV18 with TRBJ2-7, with 14 nucleotides matching TRBD2. This sequence originates from a woman aged 70-85 years with acute or convalescent COVID-19. Sequenced: peripheral blood. The CDR3 nucleotides are TGTGCCAGCTCAACGGGGGGACTAGCGGGGGAGAGTCCCTACGAGCAGTACTTC. It yields the protein CASSTGGLAGESPYEQYF.